This T cell receptor (beta chain) was sequenced for a study of T cell responses to AZD1222 COVID-19 vaccine. Study-level results: Reportedly, close to half of spike-specific TCRs are directed against unmutated variant regions.

Looked up from germline, CDR1 is SGHRS and CDR2 is YFSETQ. The CDR3 extends over 14 amino acids. Trimming shortened V by 7 bases and J by 3 bases, and 16 bases separated the two germline ends. As concerns this clone: Antigen unknown.

Method: immunoSEQ multiplex PCR; TCRdb's copy keeps in-frame clones and lacks some. Of 65,000 to 80,000 clones listed, roughly nine tenths are singletons. The clonotype originates from an adult in good health. The chain couples TRBV5-1 to TRBJ1-1, with unresolved D. Sequenced material: peripheral blood, taken on day 0 of MenACWY control vaccination. The CDR3 region has the DNA TGCGCCAGCTCTCCCAACCCGTCTGACACTGAAGCTTTCTTT. As protein: CASSPNPSDTEAFF.